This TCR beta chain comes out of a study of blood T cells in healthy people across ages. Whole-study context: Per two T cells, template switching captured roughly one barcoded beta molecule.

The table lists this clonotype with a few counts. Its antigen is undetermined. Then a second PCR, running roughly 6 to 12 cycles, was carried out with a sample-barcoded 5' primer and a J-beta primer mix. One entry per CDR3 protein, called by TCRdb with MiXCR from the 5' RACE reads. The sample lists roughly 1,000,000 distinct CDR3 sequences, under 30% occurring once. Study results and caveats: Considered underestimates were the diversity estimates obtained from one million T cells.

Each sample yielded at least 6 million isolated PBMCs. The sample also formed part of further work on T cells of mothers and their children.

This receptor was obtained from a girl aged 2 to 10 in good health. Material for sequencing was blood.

CDR3 in amino acids: CASSSVGGVDIQYF. The CDR3 nucleotides are TGTGCCAGCAGCTCCGTCGGGGGGGTTGACATTCAGTACTTC. This chain uses TRBV7-9 with TRBJ2-4; 8 nucleotides agree with TRBD2. The V gene end was trimmed by 4 bases and the J gene end by 8 bases; junction bases not matched to a gene: 7. The CDR3 has 14 residues. Germline V gives CDR1 SEHNR, CDR2 FQNEAQ (reference sequence). Based on the CDR3 plus reference TRBV7-9 and TRBJ2-4, the full variable domain is DTGVSQNPRHKITKRGQNVTFRCDPISEHNRLYWYRQTLGQGPEFLTYFQNEAQLEKSRLLSDRFSAERPKGSFSTLEIQRTEQGDSAMYLCASSSVGGVDIQYFGAGTRLSVL.